The present T cell receptor (beta chain) was sequenced within a study of blood T cell repertoires in COVID-19. CDR1 SGHAT and CDR2 FQNNGV come from the germline V gene. V dropped 4 bases and J dropped 6 bases, with 9 bases sitting between them. The CDR3 length is 12 residues. Of note for this clone: Other DNA variants within this sample encode the same CDR3.

Authors' analysis steps: Estimated nucleated cell counts came from reference gene primer amplification. TCRdb's table, derived via immunoSEQ multiplex PCR, lists solely in-frame clones and lacks some. Clone size and the V and J calls come from that table; the DNA yielded D and trimming. The repertoire holds some 130,000 clones, with about 91% as singletons. The chain is built from TRBV11-2 and TRBJ1-2; a weak D match, TRBD1 (5 bases). Sequencing was performed on peripheral blood. This TCR was recovered from a man between 50 and 59 years old with acute or convalescent COVID-19. The CDR3 sequence is CASSWAGDGYTF. Written as DNA, the CDR3 is TGTGCCAGCAGCTGGGCGGGGGATGGCTACACCTTC.